Following are 19 T cell receptor beta chains from one sample sequenced in a study of radiotherapy plus CTLA-4 blockade in lung cancer. Profiling relied on immunoSEQ multiplex PCR, and the TCRdb table lists in-frame clones only, not all of them. The table shows about 97,000 clones, with about four fifths occurring only once. The material sequenced was peripheral blood, taken from a patient treated with radiotherapy plus ipilimumab. The source of these receptors is a human donor with non-small cell lung cancer who had a partial response to radiotherapy plus ipilimumab. Some clones in this sample may be carry-over from other donors' samples.

This clone was observed a handful of times. This chain joins TRBV7-2 and TRBJ2-1; D might be TRBD1 (6 bases). Trimming took 0 bases from V and 1 from J, leaving 7 bases between them. The germline gives CDR1 SGHTA, CDR2 FQGNSA. This CDR3 is built from 15 residues. CDR3 sequence: CASSLATGSYNEQFF. CDR3 DNA sequence: TGTGCCAGCAGCTTAGCGACAGGTTCCTACAATGAGCAGTTCTTC.

This clone was detected only once. V gene TRBV4-1 combines with J gene TRBJ2-1; 7 nucleotides match TRBD1. The V and J ends lost 4 bases and 10 bases, in that order; junction bases with no gene match: 13. CDR3 length: 15 amino acids. The germline CDR1 and CDR2 sequences are MGHRA and YSYEKL. The DNA of the CDR3 is TGCGCCAGCAGCCCAGCCGGGACAGACTCCCCGGAGCAGTTCTTC. This translates into CASSPAGTDSPEQFF.

The gene calls are TRBV7-8 and TRBJ2-2; no definite D call. This CDR3 contains 16 residues. CDR1 and CDR2 from the germline V gene are SGHVS and FQNEAQ. V was trimmed by 10 bases and J by 2 bases, leaving 20 bases between them. DNA for the CDR3: TGTGCCACCATTTTGGGCAGACCTTTTAACACCGGGGAGCTGTTTTTT. It encodes CATILGRPFNTGELFF. Supplemented by reference TRBV7-8 and TRBJ2-2, the full variable domain reads GAGVSQSPRYKVAKRGQDVALRCDPISGHVSLFWYQQALGQGPEFLTYFQNEAQLDKSGLPSDRFFAERPEGSVSTLKIQRTQQEDSAVYLCATILGRPFNTGELFFGEGSRLTVL.

The V gene is TRBV10-3, the J gene TRBJ2-5, with D possibly being TRBD2 (5 bases). With 0 bases removed from V and 3 bases from J, the gap between germline ends came to 11 bases. The CDR3 is 15 amino acids. Germline loops: CDR1 ENHRY, CDR2 SYGVKD. In DNA, the CDR3 is TGTGCCATCAGTGAGTCGACTAAGCGGAAAGAGACCCAGTACTTC. Amino acid sequence: CAISESTKRKETQYF.

V gene TRBV19 combines with J gene TRBJ2-7; 8 nucleotides align to TRBD1. The CDR3 runs 15 residues. The ends lost 4 bases at V and 5 bases at J; junction bases unmatched: 10. Germline V gene sequence: CDR1 LNHDA, CDR2 SQIVND (reference sequence). The CDR3 is CASSTGQGVFNEQYF. CDR3 nucleotides: TGTGCCAGTAGTACCGGACAGGGCGTTTTCAACGAGCAGTACTTC.

This chain connects TRBV5-6 to TRBJ2-5, with a tentative D call TRBD1 (5 bases). Germline V lookup: CDR1 SGHDT, CDR2 YYEEEE. With 0 bases removed from V and 6 bases from J, the gap between germline ends came to 15 bases. The CDR3 loop spans 15 amino acids. The chain's CDR3 is CASSLDPVRVKTQYF. The CDR3 DNA is TGTGCCAGCAGCTTGGACCCTGTCAGGGTAAAGACCCAGTACTTC.

V usage is TRBV5-6 and J usage is TRBJ2-1, with TRBD1 as a possible D gene (5 bases). Per germline, CDR1 SGHDT and CDR2 YYEEEE. The V end lost 1 base, the J end lost 8 bases, and 19 bases lay between the germline ends. This CDR3 is 16 amino acids long. The DNA of the CDR3 is TGTGCCAGCAGCTTGTGGCCAGGGCGTGGTATAGATGAGCAGTTCTTC. Translation gives CASSLWPGRGIDEQFF.

The chain has TRBV30 and TRBJ2-2, with 7 bases matching TRBD1. This CDR3 is 13 amino acids long. The V gene's germline CDR1 is GTSNPN and CDR2 SVGIG (reference sequence). Unmatched junction bases numbered 4, after V lost 8 bases and J lost 1 base. This CDR3 is CALRQGNTGELFF. CDR3 nucleotide sequence: TGTGCCCTCCGACAGGGGAACACCGGGGAGCTGTTTTTT.

V gene TRBV5-1 combines with J gene TRBJ2-7; 7 nucleotides match TRBD1. The CDR3 length is 14 residues. Germline V gene lookup returns CDR1 SGHRS and CDR2 YFSETQ. The V and J ends lost 3 bases and 0 bases, in that order; junction bases with no gene match: 3. The CDR3 sequence is CASSSQGSSYEQYF. The CDR3 nucleotides are TGCGCCAGCAGCTCACAGGGGAGCTCCTACGAGCAGTACTTC.

The chain links TRBV4-2 to TRBJ2-1, with a possible D match to TRBD1 (6 bases). Germline lookup yields CDR1 LGHNA and CDR2 YNFKEQ. The CDR3 loop spans 17 amino acids. Between the trimmed V and J ends, which lost 4 bases and 0 bases, there was a span of 16 bases. The CDR3: CASSPEGDVGSYNEQFF. In DNA form, the CDR3 reads TGTGCCAGCAGCCCCGAGGGGGACGTTGGCTCCTACAATGAGCAGTTCTTC.

The chain is built from TRBV27 and TRBJ2-1; 10 bases map to TRBD2. The CDR3 spans 15 residues. The V and J ends lost 3 bases and 9 bases, in that order; junction bases with no gene match: 8. Germline V CDR1 and CDR2: MNHEY, SMNVEV (reference sequence). The CDR3 DNA sequence: TGTGCCAGCAGTTTTGGAGCGGGGGGGCACGGTGAGCAGTTCTTC. Translated, it gives CASSFGAGGHGEQFF.

This chain uses TRBV29-1 with TRBJ2-7, with 10 nucleotides matching TRBD2. Losses at the gene ends were 4 bases for V and 0 bases for J; bases not matched to a gene: 3. The CDR3 has 14 residues. Germline V gene data show CDR1 as SQVTM and CDR2 as ANQGSEA. CDR3 in DNA: TGCAGCGTTGGGACTAGCGGTCTCTCCTACGAGCAGTACTTC. Its translation is CSVGTSGLSYEQYF.

The chain joins TRBV27 to TRBJ2-7, with 16 bases identical to TRBD2. The CDR3 has 17 amino acids. CDR1 and CDR2 (germline): MNHEY, SMNVEV (reference sequence). J lost 6 bases, V lost 6 bases, and 11 bases had no gene match. The CDR3: CASRPQGLAGGPSEQYF. Here the CDR3 DNA reads TGTGCCAGCAGACCTCAGGGACTAGCGGGAGGGCCTAGCGAGCAGTACTTC.

The J gene is TRBJ2-1, the V gene TRBV9, with TRBD2 matching over 8 bases. The CDR3 consists of 17 residues. Germline lookup yields CDR1 SGDLS and CDR2 YYNGEE. The V segment lost 0 bases and the J segment 3 bases; nucleotides outside the gene matches: 8. CDR3 residues: CASSVAPAGGGYNEQFF. In DNA, the CDR3 is TGTGCCAGCAGCGTAGCTCCGGCCGGGGGGGGCTACAATGAGCAGTTCTTC.

This clone has more than one count but fewer than ten. The chain is built from TRBV5-4 and TRBJ2-1, with a possible D match to TRBD1 (5 bases). The CDR3 is 12 amino acids. Per the germline V gene, CDR1 is SGHNT and CDR2 is YYREEE (reference sequence). The V and J ends lost 4 bases and 5 bases respectively, with 7 bases between them. CDR3 DNA sequence: TGTGCCAGCAGCCCCAGGGACAATGAGCAGTTCTTC. Protein product: CASSPRDNEQFF.

The chain couples TRBV6-1 to TRBJ2-2; D perhaps matches TRBD1 (5 bases). Germline values: CDR1 MNHNS, CDR2 SASEGT. Trimming left V 3 bases short and J 5 bases short, with 13 bases between. The CDR3 runs 15 residues. CDR3 in amino acids: CASSDGTGWTGELFF. DNA of the CDR3: TGTGCCAGCAGTGACGGTACAGGCTGGACCGGGGAGCTGTTTTTT.

CDR3 in DNA: TGTGCCAGCAGCTTTTTGCGGGGGGAAATCCAATACAATGAGCAGTTCTTC. Residues: CASSFLRGEIQYNEQFF. The chain employs TRBV11-3 and TRBJ2-1; 8 bases are a match to TRBD2. The trim removed 3 bases at V and 4 bases at J, leaving 11 bases unmatched. The germline CDR1 and CDR2 sequences are SGHNT and YENEEA. The length of the CDR3 is 17 residues.

This chain connects TRBV5-6 to TRBJ2-4; no definite D call. V lost 2 bases and J 3 bases, leaving 15 bases between the germline ends. The CDR3 runs 16 residues. Germline V gene lookup returns CDR1 SGHDT and CDR2 YYEEEE. For the CDR3, the DNA is TGTGCCAGCAGCTTCAGAATTAGCCCGGGCAAAAACATTCAGTACTTC. As protein: CASSFRISPGKNIQYF. The whole variable domain, filled in from reference TRBV5-6 and TRBJ2-4, reads DAGVTQSPTHLIKTRGQQVTLRCSPKSGHDTVSWYQQALGQGPQFIFQYYEEEERQRGNFPDRFSGHQFPNYSSELNVNALLLGDSALYLCASSFRISPGKNIQYFGAGTRLSVL.

V usage is TRBV20-1 and J usage is TRBJ1-2; D remains unclear. Germline V gives CDR1 DFQATT, CDR2 SNEGSKA (reference sequence). The V and J ends lost 5 bases and 5 bases respectively, with 6 bases between them. The CDR3 is 10 amino acids. As DNA, the CDR3 is TGCAGTGCTTTAGATTATGGCTACACCTTC. Translation: CSALDYGYTF.